The 11 T cell receptor beta chains below all came from one sample that was sequenced in a study of blood T cell repertoires in COVID-19. Some clones are missing from TCRdb's copy, which holds only in-frame ones; the method was immunoSEQ multiplex PCR. The sample consists of some 200,000 clones, around 83% of them appearing once. Sequencing input: peripheral blood. These receptors were taken from a man aged 50 to 60 with active or convalescent COVID-19.

V usage is TRBV19 and J usage is TRBJ1-2, with unresolved D. Germline CDR1 LNHDA, CDR2 SQIVND (reference sequence). Trimming took off 5 bases at V and 4 bases at J, with 11 bases between the two ends. The CDR3 spans 13 residues. CDR3 coding DNA: TGTGCCAGTAGTCCACAGAGCACCTATGGCTACACCTTC. Protein: CASSPQSTYGYTF. Complete variable domain (other parts from reference TRBV19 and TRBJ1-2): DGGITQSPKYLFRKEGQNVTLSCEQNLNHDAMYWYRQDPGQGLRLIYYSQIVNDFQKGDIAEGYSVSREKKESFPLTVTSAQKNPTAFYLCASSPQSTYGYTFGSGTRLTVV.

Here the CDR3 reads CASSPDSFYGYTF. The CDR3 coding sequence is TGTGCCAGCAGCCCCGACAGCTTCTATGGCTACACCTTC. V gene TRBV12-3 or TRBV12-4 combines with J gene TRBJ1-2; maybe TRBD1 (5 bases). This CDR3 is built from 13 residues. The V end was cut by 6 bases, the J end by 4 bases, with 12 bases between.

This chain links TRBV2 with TRBJ1-3; no clear D. Looked up from germline, CDR1 is SNHLY and CDR2 is FYNNEI. Trimming stripped 5 bases from V and 0 bases from J, with 11 bases between. The CDR3 runs 15 residues. The CDR3 bases are TGTGCCAGCAGTCCGGACTACTCCTCTGGAAACACCATATATTTT. Translation gives CASSPDYSSGNTIYF.

The chain couples TRBV2 to TRBJ2-2; weak D call: TRBD1 (5 bases). This CDR3 spans 14 amino acids. The germline gives CDR1 SNHLY, CDR2 FYNNEI. V was pared by 8 bases and J by 3 bases, with 13 bases between. The CDR3 coding sequence is TGTGCCAGCGGTTGGCAGGGATACACCGGGGAGCTGTTTTTT. It is translated as CASGWQGYTGELFF.

The chain joins TRBV3-1 (or the pseudogene TRBV3-2) to TRBJ2-3; 7 bases match TRBD2. CDR1 is LGHDT, CDR2 YNNKEL, per germline (reference sequence). The CDR3 sequence is 16 residues long. The ends lost 4 bases at V and 2 bases at J; junction bases unmatched: 9. The CDR3 reads CASSRRLASPTDTQYF. As DNA, the CDR3 is TGTGCCAGCAGCCGAAGACTAGCTTCCCCCACAGATACGCAGTATTTT.

This clone was counted only a few times. The rearrangement uses TRBV3-1 (or the pseudogene TRBV3-2) and TRBJ1-2; no clear D. Trimming shortened V by 6 bases and J by 5 bases, and 10 bases separated the two germline ends. This CDR3 spans 12 amino acids. CDR1 LGHDT and CDR2 YNNKEL come from the germline V gene (reference sequence). Written as DNA, the CDR3 is TGTGCCAGCAGTGAGAGAGGATATGGCTACACCTTC. This codes for CASSERGYGYTF.

The chain combines TRBV11-2 with TRBJ2-1; the match to TRBD1 covers 9 bases. The CDR3 is made up of 15 amino acids. CDR1 and CDR2 from the germline V gene are SGHAT and FQNNGV. With V trimmed by 2 bases and J by 9 bases, 8 bases remained unmatched. CDR3 amino acids: CASSLTRTGVPEQFF. CDR3 DNA sequence: TGTGCCAGCAGCTTAACGAGGACAGGGGTTCCTGAGCAGTTCTTC.

The rearrangement uses TRBV2 and TRBJ2-5; 8 nucleotides line up with TRBD1. Germline V gene data show CDR1 as SNHLY and CDR2 as FYNNEI. The CDR3 spans 15 residues. V trimming: 6 bases; J trimming: 5 bases; junction bases outside the gene matches: 11. CDR3 in DNA: TGTGCCAGCAGGCGCTACAGGGGGGCCATGGAGACCCAGTACTTC. Protein product: CASRRYRGAMETQYF.

This clone appeared once. The chain links TRBV5-5 to TRBJ1-3; no clear D gene. Germline lookup yields CDR1 SGHKS and CDR2 YYEKEE (reference sequence). V lost 4 bases, J lost 0 bases, and 14 bases lay in between. The CDR3 has 16 residues. CDR3 loop: CASSLNPAVSGNTIYF. The CDR3 DNA is TGTGCCAGCAGCCTTAACCCCGCAGTCTCTGGAAACACCATATATTTT.

The rearrangement joins TRBV11-3 to TRBJ1-4; 7 nucleotides align to TRBD1. Per the germline V gene, CDR1 is SGHNT and CDR2 is YENEEA. The CDR3 length is 16 residues. V lost 5 bases to trimming and J lost 6 bases; unmatched junction nucleotides: 12. The CDR3 nucleotides are TGTGCCAGCAGCCCACGCCCCCGACAGGGTCATGAAAAACTGTTTTTT. Translation: CASSPRPRQGHEKLFF. Full variable domain (outside the CDR3, taken from reference TRBV11-3 and TRBJ1-4): EAGVVQSPRYKIIEKKQPVAFWCNPISGHNTLYWYLQNLGQGPELLIRYENEEAVDDSQLPKDRFSAERLKGVDSTLKIQPAELGDSAVYLCASSPRPRQGHEKLFFGSGTQLSVL.

V and J are TRBV27 and TRBJ2-7, with D perhaps TRBD1 (6 bases). CDR3 length: 15 residues. The V gene lost 6 bases and the J gene lost 2 bases, with 17 bases spanning the gap. Germline V gene sequence: CDR1 MNHEY, CDR2 SMNVEV (reference sequence). The CDR3 coding sequence is TGTGCCAGCAGACCCGAGAGGGACAATACCTACGAGCAGTACTTC. Protein: CASRPERDNTYEQYF.